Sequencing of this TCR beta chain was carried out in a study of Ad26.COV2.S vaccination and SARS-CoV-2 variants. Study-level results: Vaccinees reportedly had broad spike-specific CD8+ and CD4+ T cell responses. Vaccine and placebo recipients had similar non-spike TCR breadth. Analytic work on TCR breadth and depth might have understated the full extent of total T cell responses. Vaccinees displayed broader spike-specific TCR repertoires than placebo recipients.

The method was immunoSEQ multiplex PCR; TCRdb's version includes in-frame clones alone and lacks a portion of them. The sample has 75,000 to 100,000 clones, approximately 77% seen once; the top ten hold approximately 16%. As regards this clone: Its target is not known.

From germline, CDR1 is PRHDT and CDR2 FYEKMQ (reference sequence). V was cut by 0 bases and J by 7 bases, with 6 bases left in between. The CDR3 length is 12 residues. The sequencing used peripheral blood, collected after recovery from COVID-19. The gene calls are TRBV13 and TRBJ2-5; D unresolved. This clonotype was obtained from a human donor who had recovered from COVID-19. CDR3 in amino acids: CASSLGRRTQYF. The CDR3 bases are TGTGCCAGCAGCTTAGGTAGGAGGACCCAGTACTTC.